The next 8 T cell receptor beta chains were all read from a single sample in a study of STAT5B mutations in CD4+ large granular lymphocyte leukemia. Sequencing used immunoSEQ multiplex PCR; TCRdb keeps in-frame clones, though not all of them. The sample includes tens of thousands of clones, roughly 65% of them seen just once. The sample comprised CD4+ T cells from blood buffy coats. The source of these receptors is a human donor in good health.

This clone was observed a few times. The rearrangement uses TRBV7-3 and TRBJ2-1; 12 nucleotides agree with TRBD2. CDR1 is SGHTA and CDR2 is FQGTGA in the germline V gene. The junction had 6 bases not matched to a gene; V was cut back by 6 bases and J by 3 bases. The CDR3 is made up of 16 amino acids. The CDR3 DNA sequence: TGTGCCAGCAGTTCTAGCGGGGGGGGGCTCTACAATGAGCAGTTCTTC. Translating it yields CASSSSGGGLYNEQFF.

J is TRBJ2-3 and V is TRBV4-1; 8 bases are shared with TRBD1. Looked up from germline, CDR1 is MGHRA and CDR2 is YSYEKL. The CDR3 loop spans 17 amino acids. With V trimmed by 1 base and J by 0 bases, 6 bases remained unmatched. This chain's CDR3 is CASSQALTGVSTDTQYF. The CDR3 region has the DNA TGCGCCAGCAGCCAAGCCCTGACAGGGGTGAGCACAGATACGCAGTATTTT.

The chain is built from TRBV10-3 and TRBJ1-4; D not certain. CDR1 and CDR2 from the germline V gene are ENHRY and SYGVKD. CDR3 length: 18 residues. Trimming stripped 0 bases from V and 1 base from J, with 15 bases between. The CDR3: CAISESRGKSGTNEKLFF. For the CDR3, the DNA is TGTGCCATCAGTGAGTCGAGAGGGAAGAGCGGAACTAATGAAAAACTGTTTTTT.

This chain connects TRBV11-2 to TRBJ1-5, with TRBD1 matching 7 bases. The CDR3 spans 15 residues. V lost 1 base to trimming and J lost 4 bases; unmatched junction nucleotides: 4. Germline CDR1 is SGHAT and CDR2 is FQNNGV. The CDR3 loop is CASSLGGTANQPQHF. The DNA for the CDR3 is TGTGCCAGCAGCTTAGGCGGGACAGCTAATCAGCCCCAGCATTTT.

This rearrangement joins TRBV18 to TRBJ1-5; D not certain. Between the trimmed V and J ends, which lost 0 bases and 0 bases, there was a span of 6 bases. This CDR3 contains 15 residues. The germline V gene has CDR1 KGHSH and CDR2 LQKENI. CDR3 in DNA: TGTGCCAGCTCACCACCGCCAGATAGCAATCAGCCCCAGCATTTT. It yields the protein CASSPPPDSNQPQHF.

The gene calls are TRBV4-3 and TRBJ1-2, with TRBD1 as a possible D gene (5 bases). The germline gives CDR1 LGHNA, CDR2 YSLEER. V lost 0 bases, J lost 7 bases, and 12 bases lay in between. The CDR3 spans 14 residues. Written as DNA, the CDR3 is TGCGCCAGCAGCCAAGAGTTGGGGGTAGGTGGCTACACCTTC. Its translation is CASSQELGVGGYTF.

This sequence joins TRBV18 and TRBJ2-2; no clear D gene. V gave up 4 bases and J gave up 4 bases, with 13 bases separating them. The V gene's germline CDR1 is KGHSH and CDR2 LQKENI. The CDR3 contains 15 residues. This CDR3 is CASSLSESGTGELFF. The CDR3 DNA is TGTGCCAGCTCACTATCAGAGTCAGGCACCGGGGAGCTGTTTTTT.

This clone was seen more than once but under ten times. The V gene is TRBV2, the J gene TRBJ1-5; TRBD1 matches 8 bases. This CDR3 comprises 15 residues. Germline V lookup: CDR1 SNHLY, CDR2 FYNNEI. The V segment lost 5 bases and the J segment 0 bases; nucleotides outside the gene matches: 3. CDR3 sequence reads: CASSLGQVSNQPQHF. DNA of the CDR3: TGTGCCAGCAGTTTGGGACAGGTTAGCAATCAGCCCCAGCATTTT.